The present TCR beta chain was sequenced within a study of T cell repertoires in cytomegalovirus infection. Study as a whole: Based on public TCR beta signatures, there were indications of CMV infection and of a matching HLA type. General study points: There were HLA-C-restricted CMV-specific TCR beta clonotypes dominating the ex vivo response.

TCRdb used MiXCR to reprocess the reads, holding one entry per CDR3 protein. The data hold around 550,000 distinct CDR3 sequences, with roughly 29% observed a single time. In regard to this clonotype: The antigen remains unidentified.

The CDR3 has 12 residues. Trimming shortened V by 6 bases and J by 2 bases, and 5 bases separated the two germline ends. The chain employs TRBV12-3 or TRBV12-4 and TRBJ1-3, with a weak D call TRBD1 (5 bases). Sequencing was done on a sample of PBMCs. This TCR came from a human donor in good health (CMV status not recorded). Some clones in this sample may be carry-over from other donors' samples. The CDR3 bases are TGTGCCAGCAGCAGGGCTGGAAACACCATATATTTT. Translating it yields CASSRAGNTIYF.